The 21 T cell receptor beta chains below come from one sample, sequenced in a study of identical twins. TCRdb called the 5' RACE reads again in MiXCR, with one record for every CDR3 protein. The sample holds about 720,000 distinct CDR3 sequences; over 8.5% are singletons and the top ten take roughly 0.9%. These same data were also listed under a study on yellow fever vaccine responses in identical twins.

Source material: PBMCs. These receptors came from a young woman in good health.

This chain connects TRBV6-2 or TRBV6-3 to TRBJ2-5; D ambiguous. Trimming removed 0 bases at V and 0 bases at J, with 14 bases between. Germline assignment: CDR1 MNHEY and CDR2 SVGEGT. This CDR3 has 17 residues. The CDR3 DNA reads TGTGCCAGCAGTTACTCGAAGGAACATCCGTACCAAGAGACCCAGTACTTC. This sequence encodes CASSYSKEHPYQETQYF.

The rearrangement links TRBV20-1 to TRBJ2-3; 9 bases are shared with TRBD2. CDR3 length: 16 residues. CDR1 and CDR2 from the germline V gene are DFQATT and SNEGSKA (reference sequence). The ends lost 4 bases at V and 1 base at J; junction bases unmatched: 9. For the CDR3, the DNA is TGCAGTGCTAAGGGGGCCTTAGCGGGGGGCACAGATACGCAGTATTTT. Residues: CSAKGALAGGTDTQYF.

This clonotype turned up a few times. This rearrangement joins TRBV2 to TRBJ2-2; D not resolved. Germline CDR1 is SNHLY and CDR2 is FYNNEI. This CDR3 has 14 residues. The V end was cut by 2 bases, the J end by 7 bases, with 11 bases between. The CDR3 DNA is TGTGCCAGCAGTGAACCGGAGTTGGGCGGGGAGCTGTTTTTT. Translation: CASSEPELGGELFF.

This clonotype appeared a few times. The chain couples TRBV10-2 to TRBJ2-1, with 15 positions matching TRBD2. Germline V gene sequence: CDR1 WSHSY, CDR2 SAAADI. CDR3 length equals 19 residues. The junction had 14 bases not matched to a gene; V was cut back by 4 bases and J by 7 bases. The CDR3 sequence: CASSVEGLAGGGGRNEQFF. The CDR3 nucleotides read TGCGCCAGCAGTGTAGAGGGACTAGCGGGAGGTGGAGGTCGGAATGAGCAGTTCTTC.

This clonotype was found a few times. The rearrangement uses TRBV19 and TRBJ2-1, with 7 bases that match TRBD2. Germline-derived CDR1 and CDR2 are LNHDA and SQIVND (reference sequence). The CDR3 loop spans 15 amino acids. The junction had 5 bases not matched to a gene; V was cut back by 6 bases and J by 0 bases. This CDR3 is CASRAGAPSYNEQFF. The DNA of the CDR3 is TGTGCCAGTAGGGCGGGAGCGCCCTCCTACAATGAGCAGTTCTTC.

The genes are TRBV27 and TRBJ2-1, with 9 bases that match TRBD2. CDR1 is MNHEY, CDR2 SMNVEV, per germline (reference sequence). Trimming removed 2 bases from V and 0 bases from J; junction bases left unmatched: 14. The CDR3 is 20 amino acids. CDR3 coding DNA: TGTGCCAGCAGTTTACCCGCGGGACTAGCATCCCATTTCTCCTACAATGAGCAGTTCTTC. This translates into CASSLPAGLASHFSYNEQFF.

This clonotype was seen only a few times. The conserved phenylalanine or tryptophan normally closing the CDR3 is absent here, so this likely arose from a read error. The gene calls are TRBV4-1 and TRBJ1-2; D call uncertain. V lost 4 bases and J lost 6, with 18 bases in between. Germline-derived CDR1 and CDR2 are MGHRA and YSYEKL. This CDR3 region has 15 residues. The CDR3 here is CASSLFLQAENGYTC. The CDR3, as DNA: TGCGCCAGCAGCCTATTTTTGCAGGCGGAAAATGGCTACACCTGC.

This clonotype was seen repeatedly, ten times or more. The chain is built from TRBV15 and TRBJ2-5, with D unclear. Per germline, CDR1 LNHNV and CDR2 YYDKDF (reference sequence). V gave up 0 bases and J gave up 4 bases, with 6 bases separating them. The CDR3 is made up of 13 amino acids. The CDR3 loop reads CATSRDLGETQYF. CDR3 sequence (DNA): TGTGCCACCAGCAGAGATTTGGGAGAGACCCAGTACTTC.

This clonotype occurred many times. J is TRBJ2-1 and V is TRBV5-1, with TRBD2 identical over 8 bases. Per germline, CDR1 SGHRS and CDR2 YFSETQ. V was pared by 0 bases and J by 4 bases, with 6 bases of the junction left unmatched. The CDR3 covers 16 residues. CDR3 coding DNA: TGCGCCAGCAGCTTGGGCGAGCGGGAGACTTACAATGAGCAGTTCTTC. This translates into CASSLGERETYNEQFF.

The V gene is TRBV3-1, the J gene TRBJ2-5; 7 bases agree with TRBD2. The CDR3 extends over 15 amino acids. Germline V lookup: CDR1 LGHDT, CDR2 YNNKEL (reference sequence). Trimming took 4 bases from V and 2 from J; bases not matched to a gene: 7. The CDR3: CASSPLRTSQETQYF. The CDR3, as DNA: TGTGCCAGCAGCCCCCTCCGGACTAGTCAAGAGACCCAGTACTTC.

The V and J genes are TRBV5-1 and TRBJ2-1, with 7 nucleotides matching TRBD1. V lost 0 bases and J lost 8; bases outside the gene matches: 5. Germline-derived CDR1 and CDR2 are SGHRS and YFSETQ. The CDR3 has 14 amino acids. The CDR3 protein is CASSLGQGRDEQFF. CDR3 coding DNA: TGCGCCAGCAGCTTGGGACAGGGTAGGGATGAGCAGTTCTTC. The full variable domain, its missing parts supplied by reference TRBV5-1 and TRBJ2-1, is KAGVTQTPRYLIKTRGQQVTLSCSPISGHRSVSWYQQTPGQGLQFLFEYFSETQRNKGNFPGRFSGRQFSNSRSEMNVSTLELGDSALYLCASSLGQGRDEQFFGPGTRLTVL.

Regarding this clonotype: The junction and the germline gene differ at one end; a read error may be behind it. CDR3 loop: CCASEKRVASTDTQYF. CDR3 nucleotides: TGCTGTGCTAGTGAAAAGCGGGTTGCTAGCACAGATACGCAGTATTTT. This sequence joins TRBV20-1 and TRBJ2-3; D might be TRBD2 (6 bases). Germline CDR1 is DFQATT and CDR2 is SNEGSKA (reference sequence). This CDR3 has 16 residues.

At least ten counts were recorded for this clonotype. The V and J genes are TRBV29-1 and TRBJ1-1; D is possibly TRBD1 (6 bases). CDR1 and CDR2 from the germline V gene are SQVTM and ANQGSEA. The CDR3 spans 13 residues. With 2 bases removed from V and 0 bases from J, the gap between germline ends came to 7 bases. For the CDR3, the DNA is TGCAGCGTTGAACAGGGGATGAACACTGAAGCTTTCTTT. It yields the protein CSVEQGMNTEAFF.

This clonotype was seen ten or more times. The chain recombines TRBV5-1 with TRBJ2-2, with a tentative D call TRBD1 (6 bases). This CDR3 contains 15 residues. V gave up 2 bases and J gave up 3 bases, with 11 bases separating them. The germline gives CDR1 SGHRS, CDR2 YFSETQ. The CDR3 nucleotides are TGCGCCAGCAGCTTAGGACAGACCTACACCGGGGAGCTGTTTTTT. Translated, it gives CASSLGQTYTGELFF.

The rearrangement joins TRBV28 to TRBJ1-1; no clear D gene. The CDR3 sequence is 14 residues long. The germline gives CDR1 MDHEN, CDR2 SYDVKM. With 5 bases removed from V and 4 bases from J, the gap between germline ends came to 14 bases. The CDR3 region is CASSLNDLLTEAFF. CDR3 nucleotides: TGTGCCAGCAGTCTAAACGACCTGCTCACTGAAGCTTTCTTT.

This clonotype has only a few counts. The CDR3 is CASSWPGTGFSGELFF. In DNA, the CDR3 is TGTGCCAGCAGCTGGCCCGGGACAGGGTTTTCCGGGGAGCTGTTTTTT. The chain uses TRBV5-6 and TRBJ2-2; the match to TRBD1 covers 9 bases. With V trimmed by 3 bases and J by 6 bases, 9 bases remained unmatched. From germline, CDR1 is SGHDT and CDR2 YYEEEE. CDR3 length equals 16 residues.

This clonotype was counted many times. The V and J genes are TRBV9 and TRBJ2-1; the match to TRBD2 covers 10 bases. CDR1 is SGDLS and CDR2 is YYNGEE in the germline V gene. V lost 0 bases to trimming and J lost 5 bases; unmatched junction nucleotides: 17. The CDR3 is 20 residues long. CDR3 sequence reads: CASSVDSSGGPFNAHNEQFF. CDR3 DNA sequence: TGTGCCAGCAGCGTAGATTCTAGCGGGGGCCCTTTTAACGCCCACAATGAGCAGTTCTTC.

This clonotype was seen repeatedly, ten times or more. The genes are TRBV6-2 or TRBV6-3 and TRBJ2-1, with D possibly being TRBD1 (6 bases). Germline values: CDR1 MNHEY, CDR2 SVGEGT. The V end was cut by 8 bases, the J end by 3 bases, with 17 bases between. The CDR3 is 15 amino acids. CDR3 sequence: CASGNVGTYYNEQFF. CDR3 sequence (DNA): TGTGCCAGCGGGAATGTAGGGACATACTACAATGAGCAGTTCTTC.

This clonotype has a count of ten or more. This chain connects TRBV11-3 to TRBJ2-3, with 7 bases fitting TRBD2. With 8 bases clipped from V and 3 bases from J, the junction kept 11 bases outside the gene matches. CDR3 length: 15 residues. Germline CDR1 is SGHNT and CDR2 is YENEEA. The CDR3 sequence: CASSITGGSTDTQYF. In DNA form, the CDR3 reads TGTGCCAGCTCTATCACGGGGGGTTCTACAGATACGCAGTATTTT.

In this sample, this clonotype turned up a few times. This sequence joins TRBV20-1 and TRBJ1-2; the D is unclear. Per the germline V gene, CDR1 is DFQATT and CDR2 is SNEGSKA (reference sequence). CDR3 length: 11 amino acids. Trimming pared 5 bases from V and 6 bases from J, leaving 10 bases between. Written as DNA, the CDR3 is TGCAGTGCTCAGATCACCGATGGCTACACCTTC. This encodes CSAQITDGYTF.

There are a few counts of this clonotype. J is TRBJ2-7 and V is TRBV27, with a possible D match to TRBD2 (5 bases). Germline CDR1 reads MNHEY; CDR2 reads SMNVEV (reference sequence). The CDR3 sequence is 10 residues long. V lost 4 bases to trimming and J lost 7 bases, with 5 bases between them. CDR3 in amino acids: CASSSGEQYF. The CDR3 DNA reads as TGTGCCAGCAGTTCGGGGGAGCAGTACTTC.